This TCR beta chain was recovered during a study of blood T cell repertoires in COVID-19 (dated by TCRdb to 2020 to 2022). Study-level background: The collaborator samples originated in the United States, Italy and Spain and spanned the acute and convalescent phases of COVID-19. HLA class I and class II types, where available, came from metadata supplied by the sample provider rather than from assay-based typing. A freely available public database, intended as a resource for researchers studying the immune response to SARS-CoV-2, is where the repertoires were released. The dataset comprised deeply sampled blood TCRbeta repertoires from subjects exposed to, actively infected with, or recovered from COVID-19. Samples came from the ongoing ImmuneRACE study (first 160 participants) plus 1,254 subjects from 6 global collaborators. The sample metadata nearly always contained a de-identified subject ID, COVID-19 status, age in years and sex. The prospective study material was composed of cDNA or gDNA derived from T cells, B-cell-depleted T cells, or PBMCs. Broad study findings and their caveats: The quantity of clinical and demographic metadata differed by source and by participant and was supplied without curation.

The immunoSEQ Assay, a bias-controlled multiplex PCR, was used to amplify TCRbeta CDR3 regions from genomic DNA. As for the authors' bioinformatics: The number of nucleated cells in each sample was estimated from the amplification of reference gene primers within the assay. To quantify the absolute abundance of each unique TCRbeta CDR3 rearrangement, sequence reads were collapsed and filtered. For each sample, productive Simpson clonality was calculated as the square root of Simpson's diversity index across productive rearrangements. The table was pulled from immuneACCESS by TCRdb, which kept in-frame rearrangements only. Such tables lose some clones; where checked, under half of the loss comes from unresolved V genes, and the rest has no known cause. From that table come the V and J calls and clone size; the DNA was used to work out D and trimming. A total of 40,000 or so clones appear in this sample, 92% of them only once. Together, the top ten hold around 12% of the sample.

As to this clone: It has no known antigen specificity. Within one base of it there is no much larger clone, and no base qualities were kept.

Each collaborating institution followed its own protocols to collect whole blood in K2EDTA tubes. For TCRbeta analysis, collaborators shipped samples as frozen whole blood, isolated PBMCs, or DNA extracted from either of those sample types. The sample consisted of peripheral blood. The TCR sequence derives from a human donor in a cohort sampled during active COVID-19.

The DNA sequence is given as TGTGCCAGCCGAGACGGGACAGGGGGCAATGAGCAGTTCTTC. This codes for CASRDGTGGNEQFF. Recombination connected TRBV18 to TRBJ2-1, with 11 bases aligning to TRBD1. As encoded in the germline V gene, CDR1 is KGHSH while CDR2 is LQKENI. The junction shows trimming of 8 bases on V and 6 bases on J, and the gene matches do not reach 6 bases of it. The CDR3 numbers 14 residues from cysteine through phenylalanine. Of the read, only the CDR3 DNA is kept; its 42 bases are in frame from base 1.